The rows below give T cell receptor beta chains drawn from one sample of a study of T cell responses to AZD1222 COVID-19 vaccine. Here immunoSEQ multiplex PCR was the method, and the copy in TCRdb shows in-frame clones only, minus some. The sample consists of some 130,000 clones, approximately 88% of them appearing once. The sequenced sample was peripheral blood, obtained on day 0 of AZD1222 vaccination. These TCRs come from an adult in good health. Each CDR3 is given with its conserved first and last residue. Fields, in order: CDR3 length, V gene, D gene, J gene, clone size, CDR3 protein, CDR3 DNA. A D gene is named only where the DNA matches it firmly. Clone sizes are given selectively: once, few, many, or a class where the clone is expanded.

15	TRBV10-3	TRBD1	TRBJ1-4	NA	CAISETDRGGEKLFF	TGTGCCATCAGCGAAACAGACAGGGGAGGTGAAAAACTGTTTTTT
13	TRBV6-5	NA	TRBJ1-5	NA	CASRDSRGQPQHF	TGTGCCAGCAGGGACTCGCGGGGCCAGCCCCAGCATTTT
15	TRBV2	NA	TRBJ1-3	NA	CASSEGGSSGNTIYF	TGTGCCAGCAGTGAAGGGGGGAGCTCTGGAAACACCATATATTTT
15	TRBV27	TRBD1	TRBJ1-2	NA	CASSSGQAGVYGYTF	TGTGCCAGCAGTAGTGGACAGGCGGGCGTCTATGGCTACACCTTC
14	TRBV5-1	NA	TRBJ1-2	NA	CASSLDGDRYGYTF	TGCGCCAGCAGCTTGGATGGGGATCGGTATGGCTACACCTTC
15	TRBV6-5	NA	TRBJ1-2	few	CASRYQLTANYGYTF	TGTGCCAGCAGATACCAACTGACAGCCAACTATGGCTACACCTTC
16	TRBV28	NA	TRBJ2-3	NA	CASSGQTGEEGDTQYF	TGTGCCAGCAGTGGTCAAACGGGAGAAGAAGGAGATACGCAGTATTTT
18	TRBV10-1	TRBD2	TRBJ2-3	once	CASGLWPRTSGRTDTQYF	TGCGCCAGCGGGTTGTGGCCACGGACTAGCGGGAGAACAGATACGCAGTATTTT
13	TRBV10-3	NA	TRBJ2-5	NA	CAITPTPSETQYF	TGTGCCATCACCCCGACACCATCGGAGACCCAGTACTTC
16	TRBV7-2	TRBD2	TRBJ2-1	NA	CASSTGTSRRNNEQFF	TGTGCCAGCAGCACCGGGACTAGCAGGCGAAACAATGAGCAGTTCTTC
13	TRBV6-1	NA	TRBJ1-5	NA	CASSDGVNQPQHF	TGTGCCAGCAGTGACGGGGTGAATCAGCCCCAGCATTTT
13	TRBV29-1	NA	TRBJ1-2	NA	CSGVAGSNYGYTF	TGCAGCGGAGTCGCAGGGTCAAACTATGGCTACACCTTC
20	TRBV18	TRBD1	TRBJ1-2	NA	CASSPRSPSPSQQGVFGYTF	TGTGCCAGCTCACCACGTTCACCGTCGCCTTCGCAGCAGGGGGTATTCGGCTACACCTTC
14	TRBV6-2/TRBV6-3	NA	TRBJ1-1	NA	CASSPAGKNTEAFF	TGTGCCAGCAGTCCGGCGGGAAAGAACACTGAAGCTTTCTTT
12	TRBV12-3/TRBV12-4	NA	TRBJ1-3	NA	CASSLQGNTIYF	TGTGCCAGCAGTTTACAGGGAAACACCATATATTTT
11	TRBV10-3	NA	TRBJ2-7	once	CAISGTYEQYF	TGTGCCATCAGTGGCACCTACGAGCAGTACTTC
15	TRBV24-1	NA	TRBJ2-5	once	CATSDAGQNQETQYF	TGTGCCACCAGTGATGCCGGACAGAACCAAGAGACCCAGTACTTC
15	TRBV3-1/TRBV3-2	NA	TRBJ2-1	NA	CASSQAGPAGDEQFF	TGTGCCAGCAGCCAAGCCGGACCAGCCGGGGATGAGCAGTTCTTC